One sample yielded the 24 T cell receptor beta chains listed below, sequenced in a study of Ad26.COV2.S vaccination and SARS-CoV-2 variants. Treatment specified: around 19 received Ad26.COV2.S at low or high dose, single or two shots; roughly 5 received placebo; per-sample allocation not given. All samples were drawn on day 63, counting from the first vaccine or placebo injection. Clones were sequenced by immunoSEQ multiplex PCR, and TCRdb holds only the in-frame ones, with some missing. The data show about 480,000 clones, around 85% seen once. The material sequenced was peripheral blood, taken in a trial of Ad26.COV2.S vaccine versus placebo. Receptors originate from a person aged 18-60 years who received the Ad26.COV2.S COVID-19 vaccine or a placebo.

The chain carries TRBV29-1 and TRBJ2-2; D gene unclear. The CDR3 runs to 13 residues. CDR1 is SQVTM, CDR2 ANQGSEA, per germline. Trimming cost V 4 bases and J 7 bases, with 13 bases left between them. In DNA form, the CDR3 reads TGCAGCGTTGTTACCGGGTCCATCGGGGAGCTGTTTTTT. Its translation: CSVVTGSIGELFF.

This chain links TRBV7-2 with TRBJ2-7; 14 nucleotides match TRBD2. V lost 5 bases and J lost 4; bases outside the gene matches: 13. CDR1 SGHTA and CDR2 FQGNSA come from the germline V gene. This CDR3 has 18 amino acids. This chain's CDR3 is CASSPKLAGLAGVYEQYF. Here the CDR3 DNA reads TGTGCCAGCAGCCCCAAGCTGGCGGGACTAGCGGGAGTATACGAGCAGTACTTC.

The rearrangement uses TRBV28 and TRBJ2-1; D ambiguous. The length of the CDR3 is 16 residues. V lost 6 bases and J 0 bases, leaving 15 bases between the germline ends. Per germline, CDR1 MDHEN and CDR2 SYDVKM. The DNA of the CDR3 is TGTGCCAGCAGCGAAAGGGCCGTCGTCTCCTACAATGAGCAGTTCTTC. Residues: CASSERAVVSYNEQFF.

This clone has just one count. The chain joins TRBV9 to TRBJ2-7; possibly TRBD1 for D (5 bases). The ends were cut back, 0 bases at V and 3 bases at J, with 13 bases in the middle. The germline V gene encodes CDR1 SGDLS and CDR2 YYNGEE. This CDR3 region has 15 residues. CDR3 loop: CASSVGQGLRYEQYF. As DNA, the CDR3 is TGTGCCAGCAGCGTAGGTCAGGGCTTACGCTACGAGCAGTACTTC.

The chain combines TRBV19 with TRBJ2-7; TRBD1 matches 7 bases. Germline CDR1 is LNHDA and CDR2 is SQIVND (reference sequence). Trimming cost V 4 bases and J 3 bases; bases outside gene matches: 6. The CDR3 is 14 amino acids. CDR3 region: CASSKETGYYEQYF. The CDR3 region has the DNA TGTGCCAGTAGTAAAGAGACAGGGTACTACGAGCAGTACTTC.

This clone has just one count. CDR3 sequence reads: CASSPPVAYNEQFF. CDR3 bases: TGTGCCAGCTCACCACCCGTGGCCTACAATGAGCAGTTCTTC. The chain uses TRBV18 and TRBJ2-1; the D is unclear. This CDR3 contains 14 residues. CDR1 and CDR2 (germline): KGHSH, LQKENI. Trimming took 0 bases from V and 2 from J, leaving 5 bases between them.

The chain carries TRBV21-1 and TRBJ2-2; TRBD2 is the table's D call and was not checked against the DNA. TRBV21-1 is annotated as a pseudogene. The CDR3 contains 18 residues. In DNA, the CDR3 is TGTGCCAGCAGCAAAAAGGTTCTAGCGGGATTAGTTGTCGGGGAGCTGTTTTTT. It yields the protein CASSKKVLAGLVVGELFF.

The rearrangement uses TRBV13 and TRBJ2-7; possible D gene TRBD2, 6 bases. The CDR3 runs to 16 residues. V shed 5 bases and J shed 1 base, with 18 bases lying between them. The germline V gene encodes CDR1 PRHDT and CDR2 FYEKMQ (reference sequence). CDR3 bases: TGTGCCAGCAGCCCCCGGAAGGCGGGATTATCCTACGAGCAGTACTTC. It translates to CASSPRKAGLSYEQYF.

This clone came up a few times. This chain joins TRBV6-2 or TRBV6-3 and TRBJ2-7, with 7 bases fitting TRBD2. Germline CDR1 MNHEY, CDR2 SVGEGT. This CDR3 region has 15 residues. V trimming: 1 base; J trimming: 0 bases; junction bases outside the gene matches: 3. Written as DNA, the CDR3 is TGTGCCAGCAGTTACTGGGGGGGGAGCTCCTACGAGCAGTACTTC. Translated: CASSYWGGSSYEQYF.

This chain uses TRBV7-2 with TRBJ2-3; 11 bases are shared with TRBD2. Germline V gene data show CDR1 as SGHTA and CDR2 as FQGNSA. The CDR3 length is 16 residues. After removal of 5 bases from V and 4 bases from J, the junction contained 8 bases not matched to a gene. The CDR3 region has the DNA TGTGCCAGCAGCGTAGGTAGCGGGAGGGCTTCAGATACGCAGTATTTT. Translated: CASSVGSGRASDTQYF.

This chain uses TRBV7-2 with TRBJ1-1, with TRBD1 as a possible D gene (6 bases). CDR1 SGHTA and CDR2 FQGNSA come from the germline V gene. V dropped 5 bases and J dropped 0 bases, with 13 bases sitting between them. This CDR3 comprises 15 residues. The CDR3 sequence is CASSMGGYMNTEAFF. The CDR3 nucleotides are TGTGCCAGCAGCATGGGGGGCTATATGAACACTGAAGCTTTCTTT.

V and J are TRBV6-5 and TRBJ1-3, with 7 bases lining up with TRBD1. This CDR3 region has 13 residues. From germline, CDR1 is MNHEY and CDR2 SVGAGI. The trim removed 6 bases at V and 2 bases at J, leaving 1 base unmatched. The CDR3 is CASRTGPGNTIYF. The CDR3 nucleotides are TGTGCCAGCAGGACAGGGCCTGGAAACACCATATATTTT.

The chain carries TRBV5-4 and TRBJ2-3, with 9 bases aligning to TRBD2. The CDR3 length is 16 residues. V lost 3 bases, J lost 7 bases, and 12 bases stayed unmatched. Germline V CDR1 and CDR2: SGHNT, YYREEE (reference sequence). CDR3 sequence: CASSSPKREVVNTQYF. CDR3 in DNA: TGTGCCAGCAGCTCGCCCAAGCGGGAGGTAGTGAATACGCAGTATTTT. The full variable domain, with the rest looked up from reference TRBV5-4 and TRBJ2-3, is ETGVTQSPTHLIKTRGQQVTLRCSSQSGHNTVSWYQQALGQGPQFIFQYYREEENGRGNFPPRFSGLQFPNYSSELNVNALELDDSALYLCASSSPKREVVNTQYFGPGTRLTVL.

The chain has TRBV6-2 or TRBV6-3 and TRBJ1-1; D gene ambiguous. This CDR3 is built from 14 residues. Germline loops: CDR1 MNHEY, CDR2 SVGEGT. The V and J ends lost 6 bases and 4 bases respectively, with 15 bases between them. CDR3 DNA: TGTGCCAGCAGCCACTCCAATATCGGCACTGAAGCTTTCTTT. As protein: CASSHSNIGTEAFF.

V usage is TRBV6-1 and J usage is TRBJ1-2, with D unresolved. CDR3 length: 15 amino acids. Germline V CDR1 and CDR2: MNHNS, SASEGT. The V end lost 2 bases, the J end lost 3 bases, and 13 bases lay between the germline ends. In DNA form, the CDR3 reads TGTGCCAGCAGTGAATTCCGGAGTCCAGACTATGGCTACACCTTC. Protein product: CASSEFRSPDYGYTF.

The CDR3 DNA reads TGTGCCAGCAGTTTTGGGACTAGCTACGAGCAGTACTTC. It specifies CASSFGTSYEQYF. V is TRBV28 and J is TRBJ2-7; 8 bases agree with TRBD2. The germline V gene encodes CDR1 MDHEN and CDR2 SYDVKM. After removal of 3 bases from V and 3 bases from J, the junction contained 1 base not matched to a gene. This CDR3 is built from 13 residues.

V gene TRBV19 combines with J gene TRBJ1-1; D not resolved. Per germline, CDR1 LNHDA and CDR2 SQIVND (reference sequence). Trimming pared 1 base from V and 2 bases from J, leaving 11 bases between. The CDR3 sequence is 15 residues long. As DNA, the CDR3 is TGTGCCAGTAGTATAGGTTCCGTACTTAACACTGAAGCTTTCTTT. Residues: CASSIGSVLNTEAFF.

The chain uses TRBV30 and TRBJ2-7; D not certain. The CDR3 has 12 residues. CDR1 is GTSNPN, CDR2 SVGIG, per germline (reference sequence). V lost 4 bases and J 0 bases, leaving 7 bases between the germline ends. CDR3 nucleotide sequence: TGTGCCTGGAAAGACAACTCCTACGAGCAGTACTTC. It codes for CAWKDNSYEQYF.

This clone was detected once. The chain is built from TRBV30 and TRBJ1-5; 9 positions agree with TRBD1. The germline CDR1 and CDR2 sequences are GTSNPN and SVGIG (reference sequence). Trimming removed 0 bases from V and 6 bases from J; junction bases left unmatched: 9. There are 16 residues in the CDR3. This CDR3 is CAWSVRGGQGSQPQHF. The CDR3 nucleotides read TGTGCCTGGAGTGTAAGGGGGGGACAGGGAAGTCAGCCCCAGCATTTT.

The rearrangement joins TRBV12-3 or TRBV12-4 to TRBJ2-5; D ambiguous. CDR3 length equals 11 residues. Deletions cut 4 bases from V and 7 bases from J, with 7 bases between. CDR3 in amino acids: CASSSFLTQYF. The CDR3 coding sequence is TGTGCCAGCAGTTCCTTTTTGACCCAGTACTTC.

This rearrangement joins TRBV28 to TRBJ2-1; 8 nucleotides align to TRBD1. The germline V gene encodes CDR1 MDHEN and CDR2 SYDVKM. CDR3 length: 15 amino acids. J lost 8 bases, V lost 4 bases, and 10 bases had no gene match. The CDR3 spells CASSSRTGYIDEQFF. DNA for the CDR3: TGTGCCAGCAGTTCTCGGACAGGGTATATCGATGAGCAGTTCTTC.

The rearrangement joins TRBV9 to TRBJ2-2; either TRBD1 or TRBD2 may supply D (5 bases each). Trimming shortened V by 0 bases and J by 3 bases, and 12 bases separated the two germline ends. The CDR3 contains 16 residues. Germline-derived CDR1 and CDR2 are SGDLS and YYNGEE. CDR3 sequence (DNA): TGTGCCAGCAGCGTAGTATCTGGGGGTCACACCGGGGAGCTGTTTTTT. Protein product: CASSVVSGGHTGELFF.

The rearrangement joins TRBV3-1 (or the pseudogene TRBV3-2) to TRBJ1-5; D uncertain. This CDR3 is built from 15 residues. Germline V gene lookup returns CDR1 LGHDT and CDR2 YNNKEL (reference sequence). Deletions cut 1 base from V and 4 bases from J, with 11 bases between. CDR3 sequence reads: CASSQVRFRNQPQHF. CDR3 coding DNA: TGTGCCAGCAGCCAAGTCCGCTTTAGGAATCAGCCCCAGCATTTT.

This rearrangement joins TRBV4-1 to TRBJ2-7; perhaps D is TRBD1 or TRBD2 (5 bases each). Germline CDR1 and CDR2: MGHRA and YSYEKL. Trimming left V 0 bases short and J 2 bases short, with 11 bases between. The CDR3 consists of 15 residues. CDR3 sequence (DNA): TGCGCCAGCAGCCAAGACCCGGGGCCTACCTACGAGCAGTACTTC. Its translation: CASSQDPGPTYEQYF.